This entry lists 17 T cell receptor beta chains sequenced from one sample in a study of OX40 agonist ivuxolimab in advanced cancers. Sequencing was performed with immunoSEQ multiplex PCR; in TCRdb, only in-frame clones are kept and a portion is missing. Counted here are about 73,000 clones, around 90% occurring once; the ten biggest clones make up under 0.6%. Sequenced here: CD4+ or CD8+ T cells sorted from blood, sampled in a trial of the OX40 agonist ivuxolimab. These receptors all stem from an adult with an advanced solid tumor such as melanoma, head and neck, liver or kidney cancer.

The chain carries TRBV5-4 and TRBJ2-1, with 11 nucleotides matching TRBD2. The length of the CDR3 is 17 residues. Germline-derived CDR1 and CDR2 are SGHNT and YYREEE (reference sequence). J lost 8 bases, V lost 4 bases, and 14 bases had no gene match. In nucleotides, the CDR3 is TGTGCCAGCAGCACCGGGACTAGCGGTTCAGCCCCCCATGAGCAGTTCTTC. Its protein is CASSTGTSGSAPHEQFF.

Comment on this clone: Other DNA sequences of this sample code for an identical CDR3. This chain joins TRBV11-2 and TRBJ2-1, with 9 bases aligning to TRBD2. Germline CDR1 SGHAT, CDR2 FQNNGV. Losses at the gene ends were 5 bases for V and 4 bases for J; bases not matched to a gene: 6. The CDR3 is 15 residues long. CDR3 in DNA: TGTGCCAGCAGCCTGGGGCTAGCGGGATACAATGAGCAGTTCTTC. Translating it yields CASSLGLAGYNEQFF.

The V gene is TRBV19, the J gene TRBJ2-6; D remains unclear. With 7 bases removed from V and 1 base from J, the gap between germline ends came to 5 bases. Per germline, CDR1 LNHDA and CDR2 SQIVND (reference sequence). The CDR3 contains 13 residues. CDR3 protein: CASKASGANVLTF. DNA of the CDR3: TGTGCCAGTAAGGCTTCTGGGGCCAACGTCCTGACTTTC. Using reference TRBV19 and TRBJ2-6 for the parts outside the CDR3, the full variable domain is DGGITQSPKYLFRKEGQNVTLSCEQNLNHDAMYWYRQDPGQGLRLIYYSQIVNDFQKGDIAEGYSVSREKKESFPLTVTSAQKNPTAFYLCASKASGANVLTFGAGSRLTVL.

This clone was recorded once. The chain employs TRBV7-9 and TRBJ1-5; D may be TRBD1 (5 bases). The CDR3 contains 15 residues. V lost 4 bases, J lost 5 bases, and 15 bases lay in between. Germline CDR1 and CDR2: SEHNR and FQNEAQ (reference sequence). Written as DNA, the CDR3 is TGTGCCAGCAGCTCCTTTGGGGGGTTGGATCAGCCCCAGCATTTT. This translates into CASSSFGGLDQPQHF.

The chain recombines TRBV4-3 with TRBJ2-7; 13 bases are shared with TRBD2. The CDR3 is made up of 17 amino acids. Trimming at V came to 0 bases and at J to 5 bases, leaving 7 bases not matched to a gene. Germline V gives CDR1 LGHNA, CDR2 YSLEER. The CDR3 reads CASSQELAGGSFHEQYF. CDR3 DNA: TGCGCCAGCAGCCAAGAACTAGCGGGAGGGTCCTTCCACGAGCAGTACTTC.

V gene TRBV11-3 combines with J gene TRBJ2-3; 9 bases map to TRBD2. This CDR3 region has 16 residues. V was pared by 6 bases and J by 2 bases, with 9 bases of the junction left unmatched. Per germline, CDR1 SGHNT and CDR2 YENEEA. The chain's CDR3 is CASSQVTSGLTDTQYF. As DNA, the CDR3 is TGTGCCAGCAGTCAAGTGACTAGCGGTCTCACAGATACGCAGTATTTT.

The chain employs TRBV30 and TRBJ2-1; unclear D gene. The germline gives CDR1 GTSNPN, CDR2 SVGIG (reference sequence). The CDR3 length is 15 residues. Trimming took 0 bases from V and 6 from J, leaving 15 bases between them. The CDR3 region has the DNA TGTGCCTGGAGTGTCGGCAGCTATAGTTTCAATGAGCAGTTCTTC. Protein product: CAWSVGSYSFNEQFF.

The chain has TRBV19 and TRBJ2-7, with a tentative D call TRBD1 (5 bases). The CDR3 runs to 14 residues. Germline lookup yields CDR1 LNHDA and CDR2 SQIVND (reference sequence). Trimming pared 5 bases from V and 2 bases from J, leaving 13 bases between. CDR3 nucleotides: TGTGCCAGTAGTGGCGCAGGGAAGCCCTACGAGCAGTACTTC. Its protein is CASSGAGKPYEQYF.

J is TRBJ2-3 and V is TRBV7-2, with 7 bases that match TRBD2. The junction had 6 bases not matched to a gene; V was cut back by 6 bases and J by 6 bases. This CDR3 is built from 13 residues. Germline values: CDR1 SGHTA, CDR2 FQGNSA. The DNA of the CDR3 is TGTGCCAGCAGTCGCGGGAGACTGGATACGCAGTATTTT. Translation: CASSRGRLDTQYF.

This chain joins TRBV25-1 and TRBJ2-7; D is ambiguous. The CDR3 totals 13 residues. Germline CDR1 and CDR2: MGHDK and SYGVNS. V dropped 2 bases and J dropped 8 bases, with 13 bases sitting between them. CDR3 in DNA: TGTGCCAGCAGTGAAGTAGTGGTGGGCAAGCAGTACTTC. It is translated as CASSEVVVGKQYF.

The chain links TRBV27 to TRBJ2-1; TRBD2 aligns across 9 bases. From germline, CDR1 is MNHEY and CDR2 SMNVEV (reference sequence). This CDR3 has 15 amino acids. The V segment lost 1 base and the J segment 4 bases; nucleotides outside the gene matches: 2. For the CDR3, the DNA is TGTGCCAGCAGTTTATATCTAGCGGGGTACAATGAGCAGTTCTTC. This translates into CASSLYLAGYNEQFF.

This chain joins TRBV28 and TRBJ2-5; no reliable D call. Germline CDR1 is MDHEN and CDR2 is SYDVKM. The CDR3 contains 13 residues. Trimming left V 7 bases short and J 7 bases short, with 16 bases between. CDR3 residues: CASTFGVAGTQYF. CDR3 nucleotides: TGTGCCAGCACCTTTGGAGTAGCTGGGACCCAGTACTTC.

The chain employs TRBV7-2 and TRBJ2-5; 7 positions agree with TRBD2. The CDR3 totals 16 residues. Germline CDR1 SGHTA, CDR2 FQGNSA. Trimming removed 0 bases from V and 0 bases from J; junction bases left unmatched: 4. CDR3 in DNA: TGTGCCAGCAGCTTAGCGCCGGGAGGTTACCAAGAGACCCAGTACTTC. It encodes CASSLAPGGYQETQYF.

The count of this clone is one. The chain couples TRBV2 to TRBJ2-7; D is perhaps TRBD1 (6 bases). V gave up 6 bases and J gave up 0 bases, with 12 bases separating them. Germline lookup yields CDR1 SNHLY and CDR2 FYNNEI. The CDR3 is 14 amino acids. The CDR3 is CASRNRDNSYEQYF. Written as DNA, the CDR3 is TGTGCCAGCAGAAACCGGGACAACTCCTACGAGCAGTACTTC.

CDR3 in DNA: TGTGCCAGCAGCCCAAGGGTGGGACAGGGAGGAGAGCAGTTCTTC. It translates to CASSPRVGQGGEQFF. The J gene is TRBJ2-1, the V gene TRBV7-3; TRBD1 matches at 9 bases. The CDR3 extends over 15 amino acids. The V segment lost 5 bases and the J segment 10 bases; nucleotides outside the gene matches: 12. Germline V gives CDR1 SGHTA, CDR2 FQGTGA.

The genes are TRBV15 and TRBJ2-1; D possibly uses TRBD1 or TRBD2 (5 bases each). Germline CDR1 is LNHNV and CDR2 is YYDKDF (reference sequence). This CDR3 has 14 amino acids. V was cut by 10 bases and J by 2 bases, with 15 bases left in between. The CDR3 region is CAITPGTAYNEQFF. For the CDR3, the DNA is TGTGCCATCACCCCGGGGACCGCCTACAATGAGCAGTTCTTC.

V usage is TRBV7-8 and J usage is TRBJ2-7; 7 bases align to TRBD1. CDR1 is SGHVS, CDR2 FQNEAQ, per germline. With 5 bases clipped from V and 1 base from J, the junction kept 14 bases outside the gene matches. CDR3 length: 17 residues. Written as DNA, the CDR3 is TGTGCCAGCAGCCCTACCGACAGGGTGTATCGGTCCTACGAGCAGTACTTC. This sequence encodes CASSPTDRVYRSYEQYF.